Listed here is a single T cell receptor beta chain. Under the authors' procedure: Researchers report that nucleated cell counts were estimated from reference gene primer amplification. Sequenced by immunoSEQ multiplex PCR; TCRdb stores in-frame clones only, minus some. V, J and clone size are those of that table, while D and trimming were read from the DNA. Of approximately 50,000 clones in the sample, around 82% were seen once. The data originate from a study of blood T cell repertoires in COVID-19. Patients in Seattle were enrolled during active infection, then followed longitudinally. The material sequenced was peripheral blood. The TCR comes from a woman at least 80 years old with COVID-19, enrolled during active disease.

CDR3 residues: CASSYFQAGENEQYF. The CDR3 DNA reads TGTGCCAGCAGTTACTTTCAAGCGGGAGAAAACGAGCAGTACTTC. The rearrangement uses TRBV6-6 and TRBJ2-7; 8 bases are a match to TRBD2. The germline gives CDR1 MNHNY, CDR2 SVGAGI (reference sequence). This CDR3 contains 15 residues. V gave up 1 base and J gave up 5 bases; unmatched junction bases: 7.